This entry concerns a single T cell receptor beta chain. Sequencing used immunoSEQ multiplex PCR; TCRdb keeps in-frame clones, though not all of them. This sample carries about 94,000 clones, 86% of them seen once, and the ten largest clones take 13%. The CDR3 is made up of 16 amino acids. J gave up 4 bases and V 1 base, and 5 bases lay outside the gene matches. Looked up from germline, CDR1 is LGHNA and CDR2 is YNFKEQ. The data were obtained in a study of blood T cell repertoires in COVID-19. This chain links TRBV4-2 with TRBJ2-1; 9 nucleotides align to TRBD2. Sequenced material: peripheral blood. This sequence was found in a woman aged 55 to 70 in a cohort sampled during active or convalescent COVID-19. This CDR3 reads CASSQGGLAGYNEQFF. For the CDR3, the DNA is TGTGCCAGCAGCCAAGGGGGGCTAGCGGGATACAATGAGCAGTTCTTC.